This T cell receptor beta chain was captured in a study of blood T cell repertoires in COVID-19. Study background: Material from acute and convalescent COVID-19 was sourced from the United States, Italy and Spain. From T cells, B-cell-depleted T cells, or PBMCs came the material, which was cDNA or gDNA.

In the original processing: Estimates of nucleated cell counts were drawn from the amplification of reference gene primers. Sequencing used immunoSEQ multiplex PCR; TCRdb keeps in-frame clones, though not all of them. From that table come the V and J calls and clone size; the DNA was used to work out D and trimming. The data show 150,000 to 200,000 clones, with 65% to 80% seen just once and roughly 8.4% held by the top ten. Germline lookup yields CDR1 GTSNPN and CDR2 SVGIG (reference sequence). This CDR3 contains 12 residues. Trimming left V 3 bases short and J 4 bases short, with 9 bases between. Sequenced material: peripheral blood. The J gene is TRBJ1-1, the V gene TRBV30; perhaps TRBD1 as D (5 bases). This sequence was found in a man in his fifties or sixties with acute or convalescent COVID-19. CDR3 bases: TGTGCCTGGAGCAGGGCCCTCACTGAAGCTTTCTTT. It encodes CAWSRALTEAFF.